These T cell receptor beta chains were read from a single sample in a study of cytomegalovirus exposure and HLA in healthy donors. The data were produced by immunoSEQ multiplex PCR, yet TCRdb's version contains in-frame clones alone and is incomplete. This sample has 150,000 to 200,000 clones, with 65% to 85% found just once. What was sequenced was PBMCs. The receptors shown here come from a woman younger than 35 in good health and CMV-seronegative. Both conserved end residues are part of each CDR3. Each record gives: clone size, J gene, D gene, V gene, CDR3 protein, CDR3 DNA. The D gene is left open where the match is weak. Clone size, where shown, is once, few, many, or a class for clones that have expanded.

clone_size: NA; j_call: TRBJ2-7; d_call: NA; v_call: TRBV11-2; cdr3_aa: CASSFSGSSYEQYF; cdr3_nt: TGTGCCAGCAGCTTTAGCGGTAGCTCCTACGAGCAGTACTTC
clone_size: NA; j_call: TRBJ2-1; d_call: TRBD2; v_call: TRBV19; cdr3_aa: CASSTPGGSYNEQFF; cdr3_nt: TGTGCCAGTAGTACCCCGGGAGGTTCCTACAATGAGCAGTTCTTC
clone_size: NA; j_call: TRBJ1-2; d_call: NA; v_call: TRBV28; cdr3_aa: CASSLGGAEGYTF; cdr3_nt: TGTGCCAGCAGTTTAGGGGGCGCGGAGGGCTACACCTTC
clone_size: NA; j_call: TRBJ2-1; d_call: TRBD2; v_call: TRBV6-4; cdr3_aa: CASRRTSGSSEQFF; cdr3_nt: TGTGCCAGCCGGAGGACTAGCGGGAGTAGTGAGCAGTTCTTC
clone_size: NA; j_call: TRBJ2-3; d_call: NA; v_call: TRBV28; cdr3_aa: CAITDGSDTQYF; cdr3_nt: TGTGCCATCACAGATGGTTCAGATACGCAGTATTTT
clone_size: NA; j_call: TRBJ2-1; d_call: TRBD2; v_call: TRBV5-8; cdr3_aa: CASSLSGLADSIRAHEQFF; cdr3_nt: TGTGCCAGCAGCTTGTCTGGACTAGCGGACTCGATAAGGGCCCATGAGCAGTTCTTC
clone_size: NA; j_call: TRBJ2-3; d_call: NA; v_call: TRBV12-5; cdr3_aa: CASGLVRGPDTQYF; cdr3_nt: TGTGCTAGTGGTTTGGTCCGGGGTCCAGATACGCAGTATTTT
clone_size: NA; j_call: TRBJ2-7; d_call: TRBD1; v_call: TRBV19; cdr3_aa: CASSIATGGSYEQYF; cdr3_nt: TGTGCCAGTAGTATAGCGACAGGGGGCTCCTACGAGCAGTACTTC
clone_size: NA; j_call: TRBJ2-5; d_call: TRBD2; v_call: TRBV7-7; cdr3_aa: CASSSLGGGYQETQYF; cdr3_nt: TGTGCTAGCAGCTCCTTGGGGGGGGGTTACCAAGAGACCCAGTACTTC
clone_size: once; j_call: TRBJ1-1; d_call: NA; v_call: TRBV28; cdr3_aa: CASSTGVNTEAFF; cdr3_nt: TGTGCCAGCAGTACAGGAGTGAACACTGAAGCTTTCTTT
clone_size: NA; j_call: TRBJ2-3; d_call: NA; v_call: TRBV21-1; cdr3_aa: CASGKTGPRADTQYF; cdr3_nt: TGTGCCAGCGGTAAGACAGGACCGAGGGCAGATACGCAGTATTTT
clone_size: NA; j_call: TRBJ1-1; d_call: NA; v_call: TRBV5-1; cdr3_aa: CASNKEMNTEAFF; cdr3_nt: TGCGCCAGCAATAAGGAGATGAACACTGAAGCTTTCTTT
clone_size: few; j_call: TRBJ2-3; d_call: NA; v_call: TRBV4-3; cdr3_aa: CASSQDLTSTDTQYF; cdr3_nt: TGCGCCAGCAGCCAAGATTTGACTAGCACAGATACGCAGTATTTT
clone_size: NA; j_call: TRBJ2-2; d_call: NA; v_call: TRBV28; cdr3_aa: CASSLYRVDTGELFF; cdr3_nt: TGTGCCAGCAGTTTATACAGGGTGGACACCGGGGAGCTGTTTTTT
clone_size: NA; j_call: TRBJ2-3; d_call: NA; v_call: TRBV27; cdr3_aa: CASSLFTRGTQYF; cdr3_nt: TGTGCCAGCAGTTTATTTACCCGGGGTACGCAGTATTTT
clone_size: NA; j_call: TRBJ2-7; d_call: TRBD1; v_call: TRBV2; cdr3_aa: CASSPRQGASRVALSYEQYF; cdr3_nt: TGTGCCAGCAGTCCAAGGCAGGGGGCGAGTAGAGTAGCTCTGTCCTACGAGCAGTACTTC
clone_size: NA; j_call: TRBJ2-7; d_call: TRBD2; v_call: TRBV4-1; cdr3_aa: CATSPGTSGTEQYF; cdr3_nt: TGCGCCACCAGCCCCGGGACTAGCGGGACTGAGCAGTACTTC
clone_size: NA; j_call: TRBJ2-7; d_call: NA; v_call: TRBV5-5; cdr3_aa: CASSPRMAGQLYEQYF; cdr3_nt: TGTGCCAGCAGTCCGAGGATGGCAGGGCAACTCTACGAGCAGTACTTC
clone_size: few; j_call: TRBJ2-3; d_call: NA; v_call: TRBV7-9; cdr3_aa: CASSWGVGGRTDTQYF; cdr3_nt: TGTGCCAGCAGCTGGGGCGTAGGGGGACGCACAGATACGCAGTATTTT
clone_size: NA; j_call: TRBJ1-2; d_call: NA; v_call: TRBV6-5; cdr3_aa: CASSYSGWRGRGGYTF; cdr3_nt: TGTGCCAGCAGTTACTCAGGGTGGCGGGGGCGAGGTGGCTACACCTTC
clone_size: NA; j_call: TRBJ2-1; d_call: TRBD2; v_call: TRBV7-9; cdr3_aa: CASSLTGTSGNEQFF; cdr3_nt: TGTGCCAGCAGCCTTACCGGGACTAGCGGCAATGAGCAGTTCTTC
clone_size: NA; j_call: TRBJ2-1; d_call: TRBD2; v_call: TRBV4-2; cdr3_aa: CASSQRTAGGGVYNEQFF; cdr3_nt: TGTGCCAGCAGCCAACGCACAGCGGGGGGAGGGGTTTACAATGAGCAGTTCTTC
clone_size: NA; j_call: TRBJ2-7; d_call: TRBD2; v_call: TRBV5-1; cdr3_aa: CASSLAATSGFTYEQYF; cdr3_nt: TGCGCCAGCAGCTTGGCCGCAACTAGCGGTTTCACTTACGAGCAGTACTTC
clone_size: NA; j_call: TRBJ1-1; d_call: NA; v_call: TRBV5-4; cdr3_aa: CASSLQGKNTEAFF; cdr3_nt: TGTGCCAGCAGCTTGCAGGGAAAGAACACTGAAGCTTTCTTT
clone_size: NA; j_call: TRBJ1-2; d_call: NA; v_call: TRBV6-1; cdr3_aa: CASSEPLTGGYGYTF; cdr3_nt: TGTGCCAGCAGTGAGCCCCTTACGGGGGGTTATGGCTACACCTTC
clone_size: NA; j_call: TRBJ2-5; d_call: NA; v_call: TRBV19; cdr3_aa: CACSAGSVETQYF; cdr3_nt: TGTGCCTGCTCCGCGGGGTCCGTTGAGACCCAGTACTTC
clone_size: once; j_call: TRBJ2-7; d_call: TRBD2; v_call: TRBV25-1; cdr3_aa: CASSERIAGTYEQYF; cdr3_nt: TGTGCCAGCAGTGAACGGATAGCGGGGACCTACGAGCAGTACTTC
clone_size: NA; j_call: TRBJ2-7; d_call: NA; v_call: TRBV11-1; cdr3_aa: CASSYPGGAGGYEQYF; cdr3_nt: TGTGCCAGCAGCTACCCCGGGGGAGCCGGGGGCTACGAGCAGTACTTC
clone_size: NA; j_call: TRBJ2-1; d_call: NA; v_call: TRBV28; cdr3_aa: CASGTAFEFF; cdr3_nt: TGTGCCAGCGGGACTGCATTTGAGTTCTTC
clone_size: NA; j_call: TRBJ2-7; d_call: TRBD2; v_call: TRBV27; cdr3_aa: CASRKTSEAHEQYF; cdr3_nt: TGTGCCAGCAGAAAGACTAGCGAGGCCCACGAGCAGTACTTC
clone_size: NA; j_call: TRBJ2-7; d_call: TRBD1; v_call: TRBV4-2; cdr3_aa: CASSQPTGTENFYEQYF; cdr3_nt: TGTGCCAGCAGCCAGCCCACCGGGACAGAGAACTTCTACGAGCAGTACTTC
clone_size: NA; j_call: TRBJ1-1; d_call: NA; v_call: TRBV4-3; cdr3_aa: CASSQERGGGGENTEAFF; cdr3_nt: TGCGCCAGCAGCCAAGAAAGGGGTGGCGGGGGCGAGAACACTGAAGCTTTCTTT
clone_size: NA; j_call: TRBJ2-3; d_call: NA; v_call: TRBV28; cdr3_aa: CASSLWGGRTVDTQYF; cdr3_nt: TGTGCCAGCAGTTTATGGGGCGGGCGGACCGTGGATACGCAGTATTTT
clone_size: NA; j_call: TRBJ2-2; d_call: NA; v_call: TRBV18; cdr3_aa: CASSPAQLYTGELFF; cdr3_nt: TGTGCCAGCTCACCAGCCCAGTTATACACCGGGGAGCTGTTTTTT
clone_size: few; j_call: TRBJ1-1; d_call: NA; v_call: TRBV4-3; cdr3_aa: CASSQDSGNTEAFF; cdr3_nt: TGCGCCAGCAGCCAAGATTCGGGGAACACTGAAGCTTTCTTT
clone_size: NA; j_call: TRBJ1-2; d_call: TRBD1; v_call: TRBV29-1; cdr3_aa: CSVEGQGIYGYTF; cdr3_nt: TGCAGCGTTGAAGGACAGGGGATCTATGGCTACACCTTC
clone_size: NA; j_call: TRBJ1-2; d_call: TRBD1; v_call: TRBV4-3; cdr3_aa: CASSPYTGGLYGYTF; cdr3_nt: TGCGCCAGCAGCCCGTATACAGGGGGCCTTTATGGCTACACCTTC
clone_size: NA; j_call: TRBJ2-1; d_call: NA; v_call: TRBV29-1; cdr3_aa: CSVEGPGGNEQFF; cdr3_nt: TGCAGCGTTGAAGGGCCAGGGGGGAATGAGCAGTTCTTC
clone_size: NA; j_call: TRBJ1-5; d_call: TRBD1; v_call: TRBV27; cdr3_aa: CASSQKDRIYQPQHF; cdr3_nt: TGTGCCAGCAGTCAGAAGGACAGGATTTATCAGCCCCAGCATTTT
clone_size: few; j_call: TRBJ2-7; d_call: TRBD2; v_call: TRBV7-2; cdr3_aa: CASSGASGIGYEQYF; cdr3_nt: TGTGCCAGCAGCGGCGCTAGCGGCATTGGGTACGAGCAGTACTTC
clone_size: once; j_call: TRBJ1-4; d_call: TRBD1; v_call: TRBV19; cdr3_aa: CASSIGGAGGEKLFF; cdr3_nt: TGTGCCAGTAGTATAGGGGGAGCAGGGGGTGAAAAACTGTTTTTT
clone_size: NA; j_call: TRBJ2-3; d_call: NA; v_call: TRBV9; cdr3_aa: CASSAHGGAGDTQYF; cdr3_nt: TGTGCCAGCAGCGCCCACGGGGGAGCCGGGGATACGCAGTATTTT
clone_size: few; j_call: TRBJ2-1; d_call: TRBD2; v_call: TRBV29-1; cdr3_aa: CSVTPEGGRRTYNEQFF; cdr3_nt: TGCAGCGTTACCCCCGAAGGCGGGAGGAGAACCTACAATGAGCAGTTCTTC
clone_size: once; j_call: TRBJ1-4; d_call: NA; v_call: TRBV5-1; cdr3_aa: CASSLGATNEKLFF; cdr3_nt: TGCGCCAGCAGCTTGGGCGCAACTAATGAAAAACTGTTTTTT